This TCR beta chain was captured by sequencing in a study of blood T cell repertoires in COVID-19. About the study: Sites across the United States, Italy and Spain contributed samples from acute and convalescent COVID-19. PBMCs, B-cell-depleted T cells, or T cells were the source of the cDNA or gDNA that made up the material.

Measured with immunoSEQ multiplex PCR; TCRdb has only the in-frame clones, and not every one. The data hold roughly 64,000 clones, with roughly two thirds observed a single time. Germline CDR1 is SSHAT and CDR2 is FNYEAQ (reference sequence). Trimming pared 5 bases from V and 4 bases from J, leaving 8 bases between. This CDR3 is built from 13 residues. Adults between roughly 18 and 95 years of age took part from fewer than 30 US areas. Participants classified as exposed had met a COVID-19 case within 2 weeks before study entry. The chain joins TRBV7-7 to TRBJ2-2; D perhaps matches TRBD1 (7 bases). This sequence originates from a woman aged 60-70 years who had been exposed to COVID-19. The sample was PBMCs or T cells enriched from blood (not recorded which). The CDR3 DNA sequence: TGTGCCAGCAGCCAGGGGGGCACCGGGGAGCTGTTTTTT. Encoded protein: CASSQGGTGELFF. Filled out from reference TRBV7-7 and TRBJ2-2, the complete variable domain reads GAGVSQSPRYKVTKRGQDVTLRCDPISSHATLYWYQQALGQGPEFLTYFNYEAQPDKSGLPSDRFSAERPEGSISTLTIQRTEQRDSAMYRCASSQGGTGELFFGEGSRLTVL.